The text below deals with one T cell receptor (beta chain). The CDR3 runs to 16 residues. Looked up from germline, CDR1 is KGHSH and CDR2 is LQKENI. V was clipped by 4 bases and J by 1 base; unmatched bases: 6. This record comes from a study of blood T cell repertoires in COVID-19. Participant-reported clinical history was the basis for cohort assignment. How the authors handled the data: Amplifying reference gene primers gave estimates of nucleated cell counts. Sequencing was performed with immunoSEQ multiplex PCR; in TCRdb, only in-frame clones are kept and a portion is missing. Clone size and the V and J calls come from that table; the DNA yielded D and trimming. This table has about 370,000 clones, around 89% appearing once.

The specimen was PBMCs or T cells enriched from blood (not recorded which). The rearrangement joins TRBV18 to TRBJ2-3; 9 positions match TRBD1. The receptor comes from a man between 18 and 29 years old who had recovered from COVID-19. This CDR3 is CASSLTGGAGTDTQYF. Here the CDR3 DNA reads TGTGCCAGCTCACTCACAGGGGGCGCGGGCACAGATACGCAGTATTTT.